The clone carrying this T cell receptor (beta chain) was recorded many times. This record belongs to a study of early T cells in non-severe SARS-CoV-2 infection. Trimming took off 2 bases at V and 0 bases at J, with 8 bases between the two ends. The CDR3 runs to 15 residues. Germline V gene data show CDR1 as SGHDN and CDR2 as FVKESK. TCRdb re-called the 5' RACE reads through MiXCR, storing one row per CDR3 protein. The repertoire holds some 49,000 distinct CDR3 sequences, about 4.6% seen once, with approximately 5.9% in the top ten. Sequencing was carried out using whole blood. The TCR comes from an adult who was a healthcare worker with PCR-confirmed SARS-CoV-2 infection or an uninfected control (not recorded which). V gene TRBV14 combines with J gene TRBJ2-1; perhaps TRBD2 as D (5 bases). CDR3 amino acids: CASSQLGSSYNEQFF. CDR3 nucleotides: TGTGCCAGCAGCCAACTGGGGAGCTCCTACAATGAGCAGTTCTTC.